The sequence of this TCR beta chain was determined in a study of blood T cell repertoires in COVID-19. The CDR3 totals 16 residues. The V gene's germline CDR1 is LNHNV and CDR2 YYDKDF (reference sequence). The V gene lost 11 bases and the J gene lost 0 bases, with 23 bases spanning the gap. Using immunoSEQ multiplex PCR, the repertoire was profiled, and TCRdb retains in-frame clones only, with some absent. The sample yields 400,000 to 500,000 clones, roughly 90% seen once. The origin of this receptor is a woman between 18 and 29 years old who had been exposed to COVID-19. Specimen: PBMCs or T cells enriched from blood (not recorded which). V is TRBV15 and J is TRBJ2-7, with a tentative D call TRBD1 (6 bases). The CDR3 sequence: CAALSDAEQGSYEQYF. DNA of the CDR3: TGTGCCGCCCTGAGTGACGCAGAACAGGGCTCCTACGAGCAGTACTTC. The whole variable domain, remainder taken from reference TRBV15 and TRBJ2-7, is DAMVIQNPRYQVTQFGKPVTLSCSQTLNHNVMYWYQQKSSQAPKLLFHYYDKDFNNEADTPDNFQSRRPNTSFCFLDIRSPGLGDTAMYLCAALSDAEQGSYEQYFGPGTRLTVT.